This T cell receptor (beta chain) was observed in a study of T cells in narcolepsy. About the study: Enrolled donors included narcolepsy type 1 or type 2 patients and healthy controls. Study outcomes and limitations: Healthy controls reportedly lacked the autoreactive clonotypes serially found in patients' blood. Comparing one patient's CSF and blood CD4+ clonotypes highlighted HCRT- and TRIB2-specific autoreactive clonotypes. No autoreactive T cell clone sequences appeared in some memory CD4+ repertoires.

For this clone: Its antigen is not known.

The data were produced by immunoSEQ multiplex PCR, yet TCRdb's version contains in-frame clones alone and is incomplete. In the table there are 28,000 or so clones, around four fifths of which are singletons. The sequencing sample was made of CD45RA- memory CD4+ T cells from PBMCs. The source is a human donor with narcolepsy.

CDR3 sequence: CASGTGNYGYTF. The CDR3 bases are TGTGCCAGCGGGACAGGGAACTATGGCTACACCTTC. The gene calls are TRBV28 and TRBJ1-2; 9 bases align to TRBD1. Germline trimming cut 8 bases from V and 2 bases from J; bases unmatched to any gene: 0. The germline V gene has CDR1 MDHEN and CDR2 SYDVKM. The CDR3 spans 12 residues.